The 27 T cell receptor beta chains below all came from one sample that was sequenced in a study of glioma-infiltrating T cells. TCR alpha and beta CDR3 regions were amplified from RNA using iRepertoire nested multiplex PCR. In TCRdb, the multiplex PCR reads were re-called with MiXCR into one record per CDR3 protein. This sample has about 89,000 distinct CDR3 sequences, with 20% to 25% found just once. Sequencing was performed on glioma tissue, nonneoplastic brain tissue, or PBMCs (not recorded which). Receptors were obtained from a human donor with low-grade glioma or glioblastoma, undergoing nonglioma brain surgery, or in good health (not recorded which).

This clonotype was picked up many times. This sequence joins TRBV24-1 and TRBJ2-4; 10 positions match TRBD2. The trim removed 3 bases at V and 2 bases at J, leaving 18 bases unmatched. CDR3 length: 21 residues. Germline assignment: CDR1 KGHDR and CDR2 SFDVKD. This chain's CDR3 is CATSDTWTSGGGRMTKNIQYF. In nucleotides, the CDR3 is TGTGCCACCAGTGATACCTGGACTAGCGGAGGAGGTAGGATGACCAAAAACATTCAGTACTTC.

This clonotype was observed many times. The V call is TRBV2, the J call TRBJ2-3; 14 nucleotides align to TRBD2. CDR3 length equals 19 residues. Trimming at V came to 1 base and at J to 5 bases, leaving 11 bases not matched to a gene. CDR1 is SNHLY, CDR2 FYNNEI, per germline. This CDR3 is CASSEVRGLAGERKDTQYF. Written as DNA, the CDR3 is TGTGCCAGCAGTGAAGTCAGGGGACTAGCGGGGGAAAGGAAAGATACGCAGTATTTT.

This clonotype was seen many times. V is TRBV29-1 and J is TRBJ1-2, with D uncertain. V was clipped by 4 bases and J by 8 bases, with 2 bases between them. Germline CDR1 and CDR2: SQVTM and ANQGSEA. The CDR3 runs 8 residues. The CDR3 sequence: CSVGGYTF. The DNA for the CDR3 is TGCAGCGTTGGGGGCTACACCTTC.

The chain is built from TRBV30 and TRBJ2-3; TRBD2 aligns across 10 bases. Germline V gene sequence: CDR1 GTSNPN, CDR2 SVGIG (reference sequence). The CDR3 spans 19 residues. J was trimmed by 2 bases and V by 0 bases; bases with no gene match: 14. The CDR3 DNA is TGTGCCTGGAGTGTTGGACTAGCGGAAGTCGACCGATTCACAGATACGCAGTATTTT. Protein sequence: CAWSVGLAEVDRFTDTQYF.

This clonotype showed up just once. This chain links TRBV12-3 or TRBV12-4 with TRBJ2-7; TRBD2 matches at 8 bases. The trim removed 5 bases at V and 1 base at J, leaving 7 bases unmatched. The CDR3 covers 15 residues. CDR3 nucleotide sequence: TGTGCCAGCAGTATCGCGGGGGGTATATCCTACGAGCAGTACTTC. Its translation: CASSIAGGISYEQYF.

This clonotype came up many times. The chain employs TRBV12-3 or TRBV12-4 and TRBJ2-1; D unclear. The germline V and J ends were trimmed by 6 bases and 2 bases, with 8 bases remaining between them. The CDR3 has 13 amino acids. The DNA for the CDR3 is TGTGCCAGCAGCCCATCGACCTACAATGAGCAGTTCTTC. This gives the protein CASSPSTYNEQFF.

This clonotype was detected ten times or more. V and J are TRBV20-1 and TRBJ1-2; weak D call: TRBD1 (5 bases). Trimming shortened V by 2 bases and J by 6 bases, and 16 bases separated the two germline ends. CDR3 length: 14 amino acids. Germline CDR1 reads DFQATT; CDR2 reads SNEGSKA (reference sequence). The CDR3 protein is CSARKHGALNGYTF. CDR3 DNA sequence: TGCAGTGCTAGAAAACACGGGGCTCTCAATGGCTACACCTTC.

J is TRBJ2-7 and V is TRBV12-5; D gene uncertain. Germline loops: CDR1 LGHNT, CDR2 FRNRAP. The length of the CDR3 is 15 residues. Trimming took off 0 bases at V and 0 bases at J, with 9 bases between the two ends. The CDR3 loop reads CASGLVHSSSYEQYF. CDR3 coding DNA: TGTGCTAGTGGTTTGGTTCACAGTAGCTCCTACGAGCAGTACTTC. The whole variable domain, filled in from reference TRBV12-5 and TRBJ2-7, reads DARVTQTPRHKVTEMGQEVTMRCQPILGHNTVFWYRQTMMQGLELLAYFRNRAPLDDSGMPKDRFSAEMPDATLATLKIQPSEPRDSAVYFCASGLVHSSSYEQYFGPGTRLTVT.

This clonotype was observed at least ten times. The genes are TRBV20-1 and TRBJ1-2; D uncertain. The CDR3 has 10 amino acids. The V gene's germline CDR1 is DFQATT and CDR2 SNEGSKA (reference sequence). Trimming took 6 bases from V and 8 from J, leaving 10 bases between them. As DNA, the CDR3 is TGCAGTGCCAACAGAGGGGGCTACACCTTC. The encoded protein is CSANRGGYTF.

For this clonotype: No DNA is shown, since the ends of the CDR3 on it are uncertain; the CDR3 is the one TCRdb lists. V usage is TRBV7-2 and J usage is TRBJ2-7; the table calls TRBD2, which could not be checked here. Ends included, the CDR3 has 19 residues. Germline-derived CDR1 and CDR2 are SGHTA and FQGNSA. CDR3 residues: CASSFYICSVSSGRIEQYF.

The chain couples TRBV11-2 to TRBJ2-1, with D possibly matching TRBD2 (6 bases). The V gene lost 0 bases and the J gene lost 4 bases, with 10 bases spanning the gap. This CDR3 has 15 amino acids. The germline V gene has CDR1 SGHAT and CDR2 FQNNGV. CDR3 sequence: CASSLDGGNYNEQFF. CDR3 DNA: TGTGCCAGCAGCTTAGACGGGGGTAATTACAATGAGCAGTTCTTC.

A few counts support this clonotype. Here the CDR3 reads CASVPRRESSYNEQFF. In DNA, the CDR3 is TGTGCCAGCGTCCCTCGGCGGGAGAGCTCCTACAATGAGCAGTTCTTC. The genes are TRBV12-3 or TRBV12-4 and TRBJ2-1; 7 bases map to TRBD2. This CDR3 is built from 16 residues. V shed 8 bases, J shed 0 bases, and the junction held 10 bases outside the gene matches.

CDR3 protein: CASSRDLGVDEQFF. In nucleotides, the CDR3 is TGTGCCAGCAGCCGGGACTTGGGCGTCGATGAGCAGTTCTTC. This chain links TRBV2 with TRBJ2-1; weak D call: TRBD2 (6 bases). The V end lost 6 bases, the J end lost 8 bases, and 17 bases lay between the germline ends. Germline lookup yields CDR1 SNHLY and CDR2 FYNNEI. The CDR3 is 14 residues long.

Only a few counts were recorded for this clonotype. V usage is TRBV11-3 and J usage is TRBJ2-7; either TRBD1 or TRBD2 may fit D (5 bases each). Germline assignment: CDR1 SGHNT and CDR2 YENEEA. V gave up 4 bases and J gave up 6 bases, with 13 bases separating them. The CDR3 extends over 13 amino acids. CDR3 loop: CASSSGRLSEQYF. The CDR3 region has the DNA TGTGCCAGCAGCTCGGGACGGTTAAGCGAGCAGTACTTC.

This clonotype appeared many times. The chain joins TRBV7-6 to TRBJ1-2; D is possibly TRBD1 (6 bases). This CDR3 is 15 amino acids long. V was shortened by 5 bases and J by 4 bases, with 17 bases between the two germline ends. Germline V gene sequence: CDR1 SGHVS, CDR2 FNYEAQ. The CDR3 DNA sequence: TGTGCCAGCAGCCCTAACCCCGGGACAAGCTATGGCTACACCTTC. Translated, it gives CASSPNPGTSYGYTF.

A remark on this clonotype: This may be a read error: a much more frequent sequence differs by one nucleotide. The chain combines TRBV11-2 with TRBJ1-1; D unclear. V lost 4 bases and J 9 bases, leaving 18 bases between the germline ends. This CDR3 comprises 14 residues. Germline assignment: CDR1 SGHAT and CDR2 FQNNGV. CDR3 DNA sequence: TGTGCCAGCAGCTCAAATACCGTGTTGACTAAAGCTTTCTTT. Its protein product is CASSSNTVLTKAFF.

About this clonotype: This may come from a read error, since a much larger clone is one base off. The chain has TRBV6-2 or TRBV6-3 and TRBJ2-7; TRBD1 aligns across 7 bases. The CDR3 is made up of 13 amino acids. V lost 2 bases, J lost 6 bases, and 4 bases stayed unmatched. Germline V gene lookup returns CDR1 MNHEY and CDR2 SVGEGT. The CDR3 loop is CASSYPGGSEQYF. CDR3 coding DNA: TGTGCCAGCAGTTACCCAGGGGGAAGCGAGCAGTACTTC.

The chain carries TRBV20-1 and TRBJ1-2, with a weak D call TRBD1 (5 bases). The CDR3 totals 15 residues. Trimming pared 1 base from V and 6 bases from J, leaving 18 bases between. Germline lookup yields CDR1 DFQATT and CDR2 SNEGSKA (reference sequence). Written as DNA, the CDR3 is TGCAGTGCTAGAGGTAACTCCGGGACTCAGGATGGCTACACCTTC. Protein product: CSARGNSGTQDGYTF.

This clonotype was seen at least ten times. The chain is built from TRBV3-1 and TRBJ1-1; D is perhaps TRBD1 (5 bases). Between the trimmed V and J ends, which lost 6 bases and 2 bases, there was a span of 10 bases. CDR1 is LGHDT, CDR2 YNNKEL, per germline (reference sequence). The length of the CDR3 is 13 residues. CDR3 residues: CASRQTGNTEAFF. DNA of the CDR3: TGTGCCAGCAGACAAACAGGCAACACTGAAGCTTTCTTT. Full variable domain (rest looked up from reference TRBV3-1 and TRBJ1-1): DTAVSQTPKYLVTQMGNDKSIKCEQNLGHDTMYWYKQDSKKFLKIMFSYNNKELIINETVPNRFSPKSPDKAHLNLHINSLELGDSAVYFCASRQTGNTEAFFGQGTRLTVV.

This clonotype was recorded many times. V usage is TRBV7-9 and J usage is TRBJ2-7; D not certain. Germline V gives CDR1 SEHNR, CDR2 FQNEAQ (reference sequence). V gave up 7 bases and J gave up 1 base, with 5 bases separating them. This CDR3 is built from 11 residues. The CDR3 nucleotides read TGTGCCAGCACCTCTTCCTACGAGCAGTACTTC. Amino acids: CASTSSYEQYF.

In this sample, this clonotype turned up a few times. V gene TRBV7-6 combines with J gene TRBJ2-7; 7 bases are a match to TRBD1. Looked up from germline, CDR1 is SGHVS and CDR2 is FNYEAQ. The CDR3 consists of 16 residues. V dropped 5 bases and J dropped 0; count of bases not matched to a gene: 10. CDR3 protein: CASSAGQVRSSYEQYF. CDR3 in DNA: TGTGCCAGCAGCGCAGGACAGGTCAGGAGCTCCTACGAGCAGTACTTC.

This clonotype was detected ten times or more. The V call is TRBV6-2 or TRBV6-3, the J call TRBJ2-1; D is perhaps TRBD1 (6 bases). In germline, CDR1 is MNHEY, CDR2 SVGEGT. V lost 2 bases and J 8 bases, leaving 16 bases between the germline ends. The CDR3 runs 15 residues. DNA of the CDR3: TGTGCCAGCAGTTACAGTACAGGGAGTGGCGATGAGCAGTTCTTC. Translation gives CASSYSTGSGDEQFF.

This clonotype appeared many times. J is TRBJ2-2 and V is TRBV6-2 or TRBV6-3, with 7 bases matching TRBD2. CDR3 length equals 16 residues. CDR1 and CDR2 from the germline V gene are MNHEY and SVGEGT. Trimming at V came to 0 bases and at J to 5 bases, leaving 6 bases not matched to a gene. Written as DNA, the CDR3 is TGTGCCAGCAGTTACTCTAGACTAGCAGAAACCGGGGAGCTGTTTTTT. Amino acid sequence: CASSYSRLAETGELFF.

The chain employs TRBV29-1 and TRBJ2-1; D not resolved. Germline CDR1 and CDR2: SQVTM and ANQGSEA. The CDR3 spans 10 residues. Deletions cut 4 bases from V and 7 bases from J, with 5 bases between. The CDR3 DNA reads TGCAGCGTTGCCGGAAATGAGCAGTTCTTC. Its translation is CSVAGNEQFF.

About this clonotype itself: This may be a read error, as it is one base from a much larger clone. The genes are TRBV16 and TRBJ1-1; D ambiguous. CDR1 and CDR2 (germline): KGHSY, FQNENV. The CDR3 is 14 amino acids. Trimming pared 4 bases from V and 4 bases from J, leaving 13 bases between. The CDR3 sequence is CASSPGPRSTEAFF. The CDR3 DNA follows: TGTGCCAGCAGCCCTGGGCCGAGAAGCACTGAAGCTTTCTTT.

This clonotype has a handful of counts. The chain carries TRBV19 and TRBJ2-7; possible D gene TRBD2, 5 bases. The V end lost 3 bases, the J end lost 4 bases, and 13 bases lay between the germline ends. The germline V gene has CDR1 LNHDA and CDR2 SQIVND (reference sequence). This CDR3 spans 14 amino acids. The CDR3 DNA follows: TGTGCCAGTAGTATGAGTCCTAGCACTTACGAGCAGTACTTC. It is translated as CASSMSPSTYEQYF.

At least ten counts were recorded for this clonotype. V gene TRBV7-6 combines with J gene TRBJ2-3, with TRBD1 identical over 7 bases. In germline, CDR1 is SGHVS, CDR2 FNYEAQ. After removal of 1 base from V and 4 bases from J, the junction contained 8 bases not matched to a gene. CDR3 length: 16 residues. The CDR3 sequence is CASSLVAHQGADTQYF. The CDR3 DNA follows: TGTGCCAGCAGCTTAGTGGCACATCAGGGGGCAGATACGCAGTATTTT.